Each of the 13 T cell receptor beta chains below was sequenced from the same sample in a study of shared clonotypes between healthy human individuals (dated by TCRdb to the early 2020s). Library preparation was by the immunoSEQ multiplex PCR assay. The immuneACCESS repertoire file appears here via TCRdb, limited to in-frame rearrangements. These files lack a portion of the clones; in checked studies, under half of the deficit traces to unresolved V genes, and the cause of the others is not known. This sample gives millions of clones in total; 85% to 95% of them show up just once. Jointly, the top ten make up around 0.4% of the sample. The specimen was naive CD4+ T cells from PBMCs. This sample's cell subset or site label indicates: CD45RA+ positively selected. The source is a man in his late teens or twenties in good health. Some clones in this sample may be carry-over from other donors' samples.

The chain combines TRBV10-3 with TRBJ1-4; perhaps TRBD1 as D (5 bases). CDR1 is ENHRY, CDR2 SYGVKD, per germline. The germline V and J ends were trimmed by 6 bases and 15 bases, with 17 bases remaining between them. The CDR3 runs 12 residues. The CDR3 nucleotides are TGTGCCATCAGGGGGGAAGACAGCATAGTGTTTTTT. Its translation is CAIRGEDSIVFF.

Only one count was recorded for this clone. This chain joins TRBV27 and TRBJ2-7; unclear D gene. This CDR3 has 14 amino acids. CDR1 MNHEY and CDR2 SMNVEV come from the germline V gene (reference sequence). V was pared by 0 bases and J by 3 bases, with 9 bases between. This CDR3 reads CASSLSRMGYEQYF. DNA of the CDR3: TGTGCCAGCAGTTTATCAAGGATGGGCTACGAGCAGTACTTC.

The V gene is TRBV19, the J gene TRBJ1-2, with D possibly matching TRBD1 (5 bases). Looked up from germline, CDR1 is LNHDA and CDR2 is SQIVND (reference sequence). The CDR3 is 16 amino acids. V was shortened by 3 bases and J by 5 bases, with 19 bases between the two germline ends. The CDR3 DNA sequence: TGTGCCAGTAGTATGGATTGGGGCCCGCGGCGGTATGGCTACACCTTC. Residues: CASSMDWGPRRYGYTF.

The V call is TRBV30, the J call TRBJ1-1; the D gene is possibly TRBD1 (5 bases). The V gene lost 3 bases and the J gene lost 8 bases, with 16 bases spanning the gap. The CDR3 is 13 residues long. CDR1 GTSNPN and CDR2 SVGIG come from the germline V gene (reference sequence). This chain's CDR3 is CAWRGIRWGEAFF. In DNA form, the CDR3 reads TGTGCCTGGAGGGGGATAAGGTGGGGCGAAGCTTTCTTT.

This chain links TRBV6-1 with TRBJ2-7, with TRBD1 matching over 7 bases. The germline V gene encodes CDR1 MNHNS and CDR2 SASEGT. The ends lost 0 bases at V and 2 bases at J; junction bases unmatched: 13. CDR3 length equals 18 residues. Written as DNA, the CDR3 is TGTGCCAGCAGTGAAGCGAGGGACAGCCCGGGCCGGGCCTACGAGCAGTACTTC. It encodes CASSEARDSPGRAYEQYF.

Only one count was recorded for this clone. In DNA form, the CDR3 reads TGTGCCAGCAGTGAACCCCCGGGACAGGGGGCCTCTGGCTACACCTTC. Its protein product is CASSEPPGQGASGYTF. J is TRBJ1-2 and V is TRBV6-1; 12 bases map to TRBD1. The CDR3 is 16 amino acids. The germline V gene encodes CDR1 MNHNS and CDR2 SASEGT. After removal of 2 bases from V and 7 bases from J, the junction contained 8 bases not matched to a gene.

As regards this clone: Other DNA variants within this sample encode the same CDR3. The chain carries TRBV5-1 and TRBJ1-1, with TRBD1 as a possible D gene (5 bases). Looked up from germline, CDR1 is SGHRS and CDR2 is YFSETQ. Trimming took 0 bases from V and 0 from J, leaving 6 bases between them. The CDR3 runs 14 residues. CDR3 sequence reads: CASSLGGLNTEAFF. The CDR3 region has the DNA TGCGCCAGCAGCTTGGGGGGGTTGAACACTGAAGCTTTCTTT.

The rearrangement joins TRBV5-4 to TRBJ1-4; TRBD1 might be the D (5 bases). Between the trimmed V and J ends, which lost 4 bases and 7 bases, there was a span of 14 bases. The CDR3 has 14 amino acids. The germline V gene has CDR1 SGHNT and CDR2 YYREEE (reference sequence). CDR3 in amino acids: CASSPRGTGEKLFF. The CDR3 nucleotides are TGTGCCAGCAGCCCCCGGGGGACGGGTGAAAAACTGTTTTTT.

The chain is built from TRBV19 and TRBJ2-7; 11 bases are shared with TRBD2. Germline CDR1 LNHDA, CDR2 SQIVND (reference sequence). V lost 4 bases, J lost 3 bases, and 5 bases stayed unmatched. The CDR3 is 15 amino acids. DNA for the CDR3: TGTGCCAGTAGTACCGGACTAGCGGGCTACTACGAGCAGTACTTC. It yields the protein CASSTGLAGYYEQYF.

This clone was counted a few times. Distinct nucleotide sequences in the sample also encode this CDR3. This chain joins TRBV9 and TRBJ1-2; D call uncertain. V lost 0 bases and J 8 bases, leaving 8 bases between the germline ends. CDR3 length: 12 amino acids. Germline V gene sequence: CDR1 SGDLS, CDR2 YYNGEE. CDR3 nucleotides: TGTGCCAGCAGCGTAGCGGGAGGAGGCTACACCTTC. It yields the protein CASSVAGGGYTF.

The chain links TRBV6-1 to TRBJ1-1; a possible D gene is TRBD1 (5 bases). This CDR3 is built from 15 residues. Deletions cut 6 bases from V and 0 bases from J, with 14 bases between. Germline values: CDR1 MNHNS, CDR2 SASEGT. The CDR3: CASSRLTVMNTEAFF. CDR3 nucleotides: TGTGCCAGCAGCCGGCTGACAGTTATGAACACTGAAGCTTTCTTT.

CDR3 bases: TGTGCCACTCTATTACCTAGCGGGATGATCGGGGAGCTGTTTTTT. Its translation: CATLLPSGMIGELFF. This chain links TRBV6-1 with TRBJ2-2, with TRBD2 matching over 9 bases. This CDR3 has 15 residues. Germline values: CDR1 MNHNS, CDR2 SASEGT. Trimming removed 10 bases from V and 7 bases from J; junction bases left unmatched: 13.

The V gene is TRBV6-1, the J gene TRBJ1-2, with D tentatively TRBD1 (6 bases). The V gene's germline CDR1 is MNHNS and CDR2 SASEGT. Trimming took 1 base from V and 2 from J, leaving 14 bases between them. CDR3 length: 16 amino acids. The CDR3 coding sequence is TGTGCCAGCAGTGAAGATTCGCAGGGGTGGAACTATGGCTACACCTTC. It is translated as CASSEDSQGWNYGYTF.